The sequence of this T cell receptor (beta chain) was determined in a study of Ad26.COV2.S vaccination and SARS-CoV-2 variants. Study information: By the intramuscular route, Ad26.COV2.S was given once, or twice 56 days apart.

This clone showed up just once. Antigen specificity is unknown. Using immunoSEQ multiplex PCR, the repertoire was profiled, and TCRdb retains in-frame clones only, with some absent. The sample includes around 300,000 clones, about 88% of them seen just once. Germline lookup yields CDR1 LGHDT and CDR2 YNNKEL (reference sequence). The CDR3 runs to 16 residues. V gave up 4 bases and J gave up 0 bases; unmatched junction bases: 5. Treatment noted: around 19 received Ad26.COV2.S at low or high dose, single or two shots; roughly five received placebo; per-sample allocation not given. Sampling took place 63 days after the first vaccine or placebo injection. Study conclusions and caveats: Total T cell responses, in the TCR breadth and depth analyses, may have been underestimated. Vaccine recipients had higher spike-specific TCR breadth than placebo recipients. The authors reported substantial breadth in spike-specific CD8+ and CD4+ T cell responses after vaccination.

Sequenced here: peripheral blood, sampled in a trial of Ad26.COV2.S vaccine versus placebo. This TCR was recovered from a person aged 18-65 years who received the Ad26.COV2.S COVID-19 vaccine or a placebo. J is TRBJ2-2 and V is TRBV3-1 (or the pseudogene TRBV3-2); 7 bases fit TRBD1. In nucleotides, the CDR3 is TGTGCCAGCAGCCTTAGGACAGGAGCGAACACCGGGGAGCTGTTTTTT. This sequence encodes CASSLRTGANTGELFF.